This T cell receptor beta chain derives from a study of T cells in tumors after PD-1 blockade. Whole-study context: Tumor samples averaged about 25,000 templates (range roughly 554-100,000) and some 6,000 unique clonotypes. Regarding the study as a whole: Most post-therapy expanded exhausted CD8+ clones were new, undetected before treatment. Two pre-treatment samples showed no clonal replacement between them.

Clones were sequenced by immunoSEQ multiplex PCR, and TCRdb holds only the in-frame ones, with some missing. This sample has about 12,000 clones, with roughly two thirds found just once. About this clone itself: Its matching antigen is unknown.

The CDR3 totals 15 residues. Germline CDR1 reads MNHNY; CDR2 reads SVGAGI (reference sequence). The ends were cut back, 4 bases at V and 1 base at J, with 13 bases in the middle. This chain uses TRBV6-6 with TRBJ1-1; D gene unclear. The input for sequencing was tumor tissue, taken before anti-PD-1 treatment. The TCR originated in a human donor with basal cell carcinoma. CDR3 coding DNA: TGTGCCAGCAGTTCGGGGAGAGGCGGGAACACTGAAGCTTTCTTT. This gives the protein CASSSGRGGNTEAFF.